Below are 9 T cell receptor beta chains sequenced from a single sample in a study of OX40 agonist ivuxolimab in advanced cancers. Using immunoSEQ multiplex PCR, the repertoire was profiled, and TCRdb retains in-frame clones only, with some absent. This sample has some 150,000 clones, with 90% found just once. Sequenced material: CD4+ or CD8+ T cells sorted from blood, taken in a trial of the OX40 agonist ivuxolimab. The receptors stem from an adult with an advanced solid tumor such as melanoma, head and neck, liver or kidney cancer.

The rearrangement uses TRBV20-1 and TRBJ2-1; the D is unclear. The CDR3 loop spans 10 amino acids. Germline CDR1 and CDR2: DFQATT and SNEGSKA (reference sequence). V lost 5 bases to trimming and J lost 6 bases, with 5 bases between them. In DNA, the CDR3 is TGCAGTGCTCGCCTCAATGAGCAGTTCTTC. Its protein product is CSARLNEQFF.

The rearrangement links TRBV28 to TRBJ2-1; D may correspond to TRBD1 or TRBD2 (6 bases each). This CDR3 is 14 amino acids long. CDR1 is MDHEN, CDR2 SYDVKM, per germline. The V gene lost 4 bases and the J gene lost 4 bases, with 11 bases spanning the gap. This CDR3 reads CASSSGGTYNEQFF. The CDR3 DNA is TGTGCCAGCAGTTCCGGGGGCACTTACAATGAGCAGTTCTTC.

The chain links TRBV6-1 to TRBJ1-1; weak D call: TRBD1 (5 bases). Germline V gives CDR1 MNHNS, CDR2 SASEGT. Trimming stripped 3 bases from V and 7 bases from J, with 18 bases between. The CDR3 sequence is 15 residues long. The chain's CDR3 is CASSDQGRSNVEAFF. The CDR3 region has the DNA TGTGCCAGCAGTGATCAGGGAAGGTCGAACGTTGAAGCTTTCTTT.

This clone appeared a few times. The chain joins TRBV7-6 to TRBJ2-2, with 7 bases fitting TRBD2. The CDR3 is 17 amino acids. Trimming removed 4 bases from V and 3 bases from J; junction bases left unmatched: 11. Germline V CDR1 and CDR2: SGHVS, FNYEAQ. The DNA of the CDR3 is TGTGCCAGCAGCTCACGCCTGGCGGGAGAGTACACCGGGGAGCTGTTTTTT. This sequence encodes CASSSRLAGEYTGELFF.

DNA for the CDR3: TGTGCCAGCAGTGAAGACCCGCCGAAGGGACTAGCGGGAGTCAGCGCCGCCAAAAACATTCAGTACTTC. Translation gives CASSEDPPKGLAGVSAAKNIQYF. The chain recombines TRBV6-1 with TRBJ2-4, with TRBD2 matching over 14 bases. This CDR3 spans 23 amino acids. CDR1 and CDR2 (germline): MNHNS, SASEGT. V gave up 1 base and J gave up 1 base; unmatched junction bases: 18.

This clone was found once. The chain combines TRBV7-2 with TRBJ2-5, with TRBD2 matching 8 bases. Losses at the gene ends were 3 bases for V and 5 bases for J; bases not matched to a gene: 8. CDR3 length: 15 residues. The germline V gene has CDR1 SGHTA and CDR2 FQGNSA. CDR3 nucleotide sequence: TGTGCCAGCAGCTTTCAAGCGGGAGTGGGTGAGACCCAGTACTTC. Amino acids: CASSFQAGVGETQYF.

The V gene is TRBV10-3, the J gene TRBJ1-3, with D possibly matching TRBD1 (6 bases). CDR3 size: 15 residues. Germline V gene data show CDR1 as ENHRY and CDR2 as SYGVKD. The V end was cut by 3 bases, the J end by 0 bases, with 9 bases between. In nucleotides, the CDR3 is TGTGCCATCAGTGAACAGGGACTCTCTGGAAACACCATATATTTT. It encodes CAISEQGLSGNTIYF.

In its sample, this clone was seen once. This chain joins TRBV6-1 and TRBJ1-2; unclear D gene. V dropped 3 bases and J dropped 5 bases, with 7 bases sitting between them. Germline-derived CDR1 and CDR2 are MNHNS and SASEGT. The CDR3 sequence is 12 residues long. The CDR3 nucleotides are TGTGCCAGCAGTGAGCAACGGTATGGCTACACCTTC. Protein: CASSEQRYGYTF.

The chain links TRBV7-3 to TRBJ2-1; TRBD2 aligns across 8 bases. This CDR3 is 17 amino acids long. Germline values: CDR1 SGHTA, CDR2 FQGTGA. The V gene end was trimmed by 5 bases and the J gene end by 8 bases; junction bases not matched to a gene: 17. The CDR3 nucleotides are TGTGCCAGCAGCCTTCCGGGAACGAGCGGGAGTTCAGATGAGCAGTTCTTC. Its translation is CASSLPGTSGSSDEQFF. The complete variable domain, with remaining parts taken from reference TRBV7-3 and TRBJ2-1, reads GAGVSQTPSNKVTEKGKYVELRCDPISGHTALYWYRQSLGQGPEFLIYFQGTGAADDSGLPNDRFFAVRPEGSVSTLKIQRTERGDSAVYLCASSLPGTSGSSDEQFFGPGTRLTVL.